One sample yielded the 29 T cell receptor beta chains listed below, sequenced in a study of T-cell reconstitution after alpha-beta-depleted transplantation in children. For TCRbeta, the library was prepared with unique molecular identifiers. Each CDR3 protein is one row after TCRdb ran MiXCR on the PCR reads. The sample lists about 100,000 distinct CDR3 sequences, about 5.6% seen once, with roughly 5.5% in the top ten. The starting material was PBMCs, mostly from graft donor cells, obtained 60 days after TCRalphabeta/CD19-depleted stem cell transplant. The receptor source for this set is a female patient aged 2 to 10 who had a stem cell transplant for Fanconi anemia, so the T cells may come from the graft donor.

V is TRBV19 and J is TRBJ2-3; possible D gene TRBD1, 6 bases. The germline gives CDR1 LNHDA, CDR2 SQIVND (reference sequence). The CDR3 has 15 residues. V lost 3 bases to trimming and J lost 2 bases, with 12 bases between them. CDR3 protein: CASSIQGPNTDTQYF. The CDR3 nucleotides are TGTGCCAGTAGTATTCAGGGGCCAAACACAGATACGCAGTATTTT.

Ten or more counts support this clonotype. The chain recombines TRBV12-3 or TRBV12-4 with TRBJ2-4; D ambiguous. V was pared by 7 bases and J by 10 bases, with 14 bases between. This CDR3 has 12 residues. CDR3 protein: CASNSGSLIQYF. DNA for the CDR3: TGTGCCAGCAATAGTGGGTCCTTGATTCAGTACTTC.

This clonotype was observed many times. V and J are TRBV29-1 and TRBJ2-5; 9 nucleotides line up with TRBD1. This CDR3 spans 13 amino acids. V trimming: 6 bases; J trimming: 4 bases; junction bases outside the gene matches: 6. CDR1 is SQVTM, CDR2 ANQGSEA, per germline. The CDR3 loop is CSVDRGIAETQYF. CDR3 nucleotide sequence: TGCAGCGTCGACAGGGGGATCGCAGAGACCCAGTACTTC.

This clonotype was counted at least ten times. V and J are TRBV7-8 and TRBJ2-2, with unresolved D. Germline V lookup: CDR1 SGHVS, CDR2 FQNEAQ. V was trimmed by 8 bases and J by 8 bases, leaving 12 bases between them. The CDR3 has 12 amino acids. The DNA of the CDR3 is TGTGCCAGCCAACCTGATCGAGGGGAGCTGTTTTTT. Protein: CASQPDRGELFF.

This clonotype appeared many times. V usage is TRBV5-1 and J usage is TRBJ2-2, with D maybe TRBD1 (5 bases). With 0 bases removed from V and 6 bases from J, the gap between germline ends came to 6 bases. The CDR3 loop spans 13 amino acids. The germline V gene encodes CDR1 SGHRS and CDR2 YFSETQ. This CDR3 is CASSLGQPGELFF. In DNA, the CDR3 is TGCGCCAGCAGCTTGGGACAGCCCGGGGAGCTGTTTTTT.

This rearrangement joins TRBV20-1 to TRBJ1-2, with D uncertain. Looked up from germline, CDR1 is DFQATT and CDR2 is SNEGSKA (reference sequence). V was clipped by 4 bases and J by 2 bases, with 11 bases between them. The CDR3 runs 13 residues. CDR3 amino acids: CSAKLLGNYGYTF. The CDR3 DNA follows: TGCAGTGCTAAGCTCTTGGGGAACTATGGCTACACCTTC.

Many counts were recorded for this clonotype. The gene calls are TRBV7-2 and TRBJ2-1; 8 positions agree with TRBD1. This CDR3 region has 15 residues. The germline CDR1 and CDR2 sequences are SGHTA and FQGNSA. The V segment lost 3 bases and the J segment 2 bases; nucleotides outside the gene matches: 3. CDR3 bases: TGTGCCAGCAGCTTGCACAGGGGGGCCTACAATGAGCAGTTCTTC. It specifies CASSLHRGAYNEQFF. Filled out from reference TRBV7-2 and TRBJ2-1, the complete variable domain reads GAGVSQSPSNKVTEKGKDVELRCDPISGHTALYWYRQSLGQGLEFLIYFQGNSAPDKSGLPSDRFSAERTGGSVSTLTIQRTQQEDSAVYLCASSLHRGAYNEQFFGPGTRLTVL.

In this sample, this clonotype turned up many times. The chain employs TRBV20-1 and TRBJ2-7, with 12 bases matching TRBD2. The junction had 2 bases not matched to a gene; V was cut back by 5 bases and J by 6 bases. The CDR3 spans 12 residues. In germline, CDR1 is DFQATT, CDR2 SNEGSKA (reference sequence). In nucleotides, the CDR3 is TGCAGTGCTCTAGCGGGAGGGTTCGAGCAGTACTTC. Protein: CSALAGGFEQYF.

This clonotype has a count of ten or more. Here the CDR3 reads CASSLDRGPYYGYTF. CDR3 nucleotide sequence: TGCGCCAGCAGCTTGGACAGGGGGCCCTACTATGGCTACACCTTC. The chain is built from TRBV5-1 and TRBJ1-2; 9 positions match TRBD1. CDR3 length equals 15 residues. The trim removed 0 bases at V and 3 bases at J, leaving 3 bases unmatched. CDR1 is SGHRS, CDR2 YFSETQ, per germline.

This clonotype has just a few counts. The V call is TRBV28, the J call TRBJ1-4, with D possibly matching TRBD1 (5 bases). Germline V lookup: CDR1 MDHEN, CDR2 SYDVKM. V lost 3 bases to trimming and J lost 8 bases, with 10 bases between them. The CDR3 is made up of 13 amino acids. The CDR3 sequence: CASSLGGPEKLFF. In nucleotides, the CDR3 is TGTGCCAGCAGTTTGGGGGGACCCGAAAAACTGTTTTTT.

This clonotype was observed a few times. This sequence joins TRBV15 and TRBJ2-5, with TRBD2 matching over 10 bases. The germline CDR1 and CDR2 sequences are LNHNV and YYDKDF (reference sequence). The CDR3 has 18 residues. J was trimmed by 3 bases and V by 0 bases; bases with no gene match: 10. In nucleotides, the CDR3 is TGTGCCACCAGCAGAGATCCCCTAAGCGGGAGGGCAAAAGAGACCCAGTACTTC. Amino acids: CATSRDPLSGRAKETQYF.

This clonotype was seen repeatedly, ten times or more. The V and J genes are TRBV5-1 and TRBJ1-1, with D perhaps matching TRBD1 (5 bases). The CDR3 extends over 14 amino acids. The ends were cut back, 2 bases at V and 6 bases at J, with 14 bases in the middle. Germline CDR1 SGHRS, CDR2 YFSETQ. CDR3 DNA: TGCGCCAGCAGCTTCGGAGGGGCTGGCCCTGAAGCTTTCTTT. Protein sequence: CASSFGGAGPEAFF. Variable domain in full (rest from reference TRBV5-1 and TRBJ1-1): KAGVTQTPRYLIKTRGQQVTLSCSPISGHRSVSWYQQTPGQGLQFLFEYFSETQRNKGNFPGRFSGRQFSNSRSEMNVSTLELGDSALYLCASSFGGAGPEAFFGQGTRLTVV.

This clonotype appeared many times. J is TRBJ2-7 and V is TRBV28; a possible D gene is TRBD2 (6 bases). With 1 base removed from V and 0 bases from J, the gap between germline ends came to 10 bases. The germline CDR1 and CDR2 sequences are MDHEN and SYDVKM. This CDR3 region has 15 residues. The CDR3: CASSLSGLLSYEQYF. Here the CDR3 DNA reads TGTGCCAGCAGTTTATCAGGACTACTCTCCTACGAGCAGTACTTC.

A few counts support this clonotype. Here the CDR3 reads CASTSLRNYGYTF. In DNA form, the CDR3 reads TGTGCCAGCACCTCCTTACGTAACTATGGCTACACCTTC. The chain recombines TRBV5-4 with TRBJ1-2; D gene ambiguous. The germline V gene encodes CDR1 SGHNT and CDR2 YYREEE (reference sequence). Trimming took 6 bases from V and 1 from J, leaving 10 bases between them. The CDR3 extends over 13 amino acids.

The CDR3 spells CASSEDSDRVDTDTQYF. The DNA for the CDR3 is TGTGCCAGCAGTGAAGACTCAGACAGGGTGGACACAGATACGCAGTATTTT. The chain links TRBV2 to TRBJ2-3; 7 nucleotides line up with TRBD1. Germline values: CDR1 SNHLY, CDR2 FYNNEI. The ends lost 1 base at V and 2 bases at J; junction bases unmatched: 9. This CDR3 region has 17 residues.

This clonotype occurred a few times. V gene TRBV3-1 combines with J gene TRBJ2-3, with TRBD2 matching over 11 bases. Unmatched junction bases numbered 3, after V lost 2 bases and J lost 5 bases. CDR1 is LGHDT, CDR2 YNNKEL, per germline (reference sequence). CDR3 length equals 15 residues. In DNA, the CDR3 is TGTGCCAGCAGCCAACTAGCGGGGGGCAGAGATACGCAGTATTTT. Protein sequence: CASSQLAGGRDTQYF.

This clonotype was found a few times. The rearrangement joins TRBV28 to TRBJ2-7, with TRBD2 matching 11 bases. The CDR3 length is 15 residues. Germline CDR1 is MDHEN and CDR2 is SYDVKM. The junction had 9 bases not matched to a gene; V was cut back by 5 bases and J by 6 bases. The CDR3 is CASSRLAGGRGEQYF. CDR3 DNA: TGTGCCAGCAGTCGTTTAGCGGGAGGGCGCGGCGAGCAGTACTTC.

The J gene is TRBJ2-4, the V gene TRBV27, with D possibly matching TRBD1 (5 bases). V was shortened by 5 bases and J by 0 bases, with 17 bases between the two germline ends. The CDR3 contains 17 residues. Germline V gives CDR1 MNHEY, CDR2 SMNVEV (reference sequence). As DNA, the CDR3 is TGTGCCAGCAGTCCAACCCACAGGTCACTAGCCAAAAACATTCAGTACTTC. Its protein product is CASSPTHRSLAKNIQYF.

This clonotype was recorded many times. The chain employs TRBV28 and TRBJ2-4; a weak D match, TRBD2 (6 bases). Germline CDR1 reads MDHEN; CDR2 reads SYDVKM. The CDR3 covers 14 residues. The germline V and J ends were trimmed by 3 bases and 7 bases, with 13 bases remaining between them. The CDR3 loop reads CASSFFRRANIQYF. In DNA, the CDR3 is TGTGCCAGCAGTTTCTTCAGGAGGGCGAACATTCAGTACTTC.

The gene calls are TRBV5-4 and TRBJ2-5, with TRBD2 identical over 7 bases. The CDR3 extends over 14 amino acids. The germline V gene has CDR1 SGHNT and CDR2 YYREEE (reference sequence). V shed 0 bases and J 5 bases; nucleotides not matched to a gene: 4. The CDR3 DNA is TGTGCCAGCAGCTTGGGGACTAGTTATGAGACCCAGTACTTC. Translation gives CASSLGTSYETQYF.

The rearrangement links TRBV7-2 to TRBJ1-2, with D possibly TRBD1 on 6 matching bases. The CDR3 has 13 amino acids. CDR1 is SGHTA and CDR2 is FQGNSA in the germline V gene. V was pared by 6 bases and J by 2 bases, with 10 bases between. For the CDR3, the DNA is TGTGCCAGCAGGCGTGACAGGAACTATGGCTACACCTTC. Protein sequence: CASRRDRNYGYTF.

This clonotype was seen many times. The chain is built from TRBV20-1 and TRBJ2-3; 12 bases are shared with TRBD2. The J segment lost 5 bases and the V segment lost 1 base, leaving 7 bases of the junction unmatched. CDR1 is DFQATT, CDR2 SNEGSKA, per germline (reference sequence). The CDR3 extends over 16 amino acids. CDR3 DNA: TGCAGTGCTAGAGTTAGGAGACTAGCGGGAGAAGATACGCAGTATTTT. Amino acid sequence: CSARVRRLAGEDTQYF.

A few counts support this clonotype. V is TRBV5-6 and J is TRBJ1-2; TRBD1 matches 12 bases. The germline V gene has CDR1 SGHDT and CDR2 YYEEEE. This CDR3 spans 16 amino acids. V trimming: 2 bases; J trimming: 6 bases; junction bases outside the gene matches: 8. In nucleotides, the CDR3 is TGTGCCAGCAGCTTTTCCGGGACAGGGGGCCCGAATGGCTACACCTTC. Its translation is CASSFSGTGGPNGYTF.

There are many counts of this clonotype. The chain has TRBV5-1 and TRBJ2-5; 8 nucleotides match TRBD1. The germline V gene has CDR1 SGHRS and CDR2 YFSETQ. This CDR3 contains 13 residues. With 5 bases clipped from V and 5 bases from J, the junction kept 5 bases outside the gene matches. The chain's CDR3 is CASRRQGRETQYF. CDR3 nucleotides: TGCGCCAGCAGGCGACAGGGGCGGGAGACCCAGTACTTC.

This clonotype was detected ten times or more. This chain links TRBV21-1 with TRBJ2-7; the DNA was not compared with TRBD2, the D call given in the table. TRBV21-1 is shown as a pseudogene. This CDR3 is built from 16 residues. The CDR3 reads CASSKVREERFYEQYF. The CDR3 DNA reads TGTGCCAGCAGCAAAGTGCGGGAGGAGAGGTTCTACGAGCAGTACTTC.

This clonotype has a count of ten or more. V and J are TRBV29-1 and TRBJ2-5; TRBD1 matches at 8 bases. The CDR3 contains 13 residues. Germline CDR1 reads SQVTM; CDR2 reads ANQGSEA. Losses at the gene ends were 4 bases for V and 5 bases for J; bases not matched to a gene: 6. Here the CDR3 DNA reads TGCAGCGTTGCATGGACAGGGAGGGAGACCCAGTACTTC. Translating gives CSVAWTGRETQYF.

This clonotype was seen ten or more times. The rearrangement joins TRBV9 to TRBJ2-5, with 8 bases lining up with TRBD2. The germline V gene encodes CDR1 SGDLS and CDR2 YYNGEE. V lost 4 bases, J lost 0 bases, and 8 bases stayed unmatched. This CDR3 is 16 amino acids long. The CDR3 loop reads CASSPRGGRYQETQYF. CDR3 DNA sequence: TGTGCCAGCAGCCCGAGGGGCGGGAGGTACCAAGAGACCCAGTACTTC.

This clonotype has at least ten counts. The rearrangement links TRBV7-2 to TRBJ2-5, with D possibly being TRBD1 or TRBD2 (5 bases each). Germline V gene data show CDR1 as SGHTA and CDR2 as FQGNSA. This CDR3 comprises 12 residues. V was clipped by 8 bases and J by 4 bases, with 11 bases between them. The CDR3 DNA reads as TGTGCCAGCGATCCGGGGACAGAGACCCAGTACTTC. It translates to CASDPGTETQYF. Based on the CDR3 plus reference TRBV7-2 and TRBJ2-5, the full variable domain is GAGVSQSPSNKVTEKGKDVELRCDPISGHTALYWYRQSLGQGLEFLIYFQGNSAPDKSGLPSDRFSAERTGGSVSTLTIQRTQQEDSAVYLCASDPGTETQYFGPGTRLLVL.

This clonotype was observed at least ten times. This chain joins TRBV2 and TRBJ2-1; 11 positions match TRBD2. The germline V gene has CDR1 SNHLY and CDR2 FYNNEI. With 6 bases clipped from V and 8 bases from J, the junction kept 6 bases outside the gene matches. This CDR3 has 14 amino acids. CDR3 protein: CASRSSGGADEQFF. CDR3 nucleotide sequence: TGTGCCAGCAGGAGTAGCGGGGGGGCGGATGAGCAGTTCTTC.